The 14 T cell receptor beta chains listed next were all sequenced from one sample in a study of metastatic and nonmetastatic thyroid tumors. TCRdb re-processed the PCR reads through MiXCR. Of approximately 16,000 clones in the sample, approximately 32% were seen once. No treatment of any kind had been given to any patient before thyroid surgery. Material for sequencing was tumor tissue. The receptors stem from a male donor with papillary thyroid cancer or a benign thyroid nodule (not recorded which). Some clones in this sample may be carry-over from other donors' samples.

By sample fraction, this clone is medium-sized (0.01 to 0.1%). This rearrangement joins TRBV6-4 to TRBJ2-1; TRBD2 matches at 10 bases. V trimming: 0 bases; J trimming: 9 bases; junction bases outside the gene matches: 5. The CDR3 covers 15 residues. The V gene's germline CDR1 is MRHNA and CDR2 SNTAGT. Written as DNA, the CDR3 is TGTGCCAGCAGTGACTCGGTAGCGGGAGGTAGTGAGCAGTTCTTC. Protein sequence: CASSDSVAGGSEQFF.

This clone was picked up many times. The gene calls are TRBV19 and TRBJ2-1; maybe TRBD2 (7 bases). Germline V gives CDR1 LNHDA, CDR2 SQIVND (reference sequence). The CDR3 is 16 residues long. The germline V and J ends were trimmed by 5 bases and 3 bases, with 17 bases remaining between them. Here the CDR3 reads CASSSIGGGNYNEQFF. The CDR3 DNA reads as TGTGCCAGTAGTTCAATAGGGGGGGGTAACTACAATGAGCAGTTCTTC.

This CDR3 reads CASSPYGGTDTQYF. In nucleotides, the CDR3 is TGTGCCAGCTCACCATACGGTGGGACAGATACGCAGTATTTT. The chain carries TRBV18 and TRBJ2-3; D uncertain. The germline CDR1 and CDR2 sequences are KGHSH and LQKENI. V shed 2 bases and J shed 3 bases, with 9 bases lying between them. This CDR3 is 14 amino acids long.

This clone was counted at least ten times. The J gene is TRBJ1-1, the V gene TRBV5-1; D gene ambiguous. Germline-derived CDR1 and CDR2 are SGHRS and YFSETQ. V lost 3 bases, J lost 0 bases, and 9 bases lay in between. The CDR3 is made up of 14 amino acids. In nucleotides, the CDR3 is TGCGCCAGCAGCTCACGAGGGATGAACACTGAAGCTTTCTTT. Translated: CASSSRGMNTEAFF.

This clone was picked up many times. The chain links TRBV28 to TRBJ1-2, with 11 nucleotides matching TRBD1. Trimming at V came to 4 bases and at J to 4 bases, leaving 5 bases not matched to a gene. Germline V gene data show CDR1 as MDHEN and CDR2 as SYDVKM. This CDR3 contains 15 residues. CDR3 loop: CASSSGTGGGYGYTF. CDR3 DNA: TGTGCCAGCAGTTCCGGGACAGGGGGGGGCTATGGCTACACCTTC.

The sample holds many counts of this clone. Since a much larger clone is just one base distant, this may be a read error. The chain uses TRBV6-1 and TRBJ1-2; D possibly corresponds to TRBD1 (6 bases). Germline values: CDR1 MNHNS, CDR2 SASEGT. The CDR3 totals 13 residues. CDR3 nucleotides: TGTGCCGGCAGTGGATGGGGGGCTGGTGGCTACACCTTC. As protein: CAGSGWGAGGYTF.

This sequence joins TRBV27 and TRBJ2-7; 10 positions agree with TRBD1. The CDR3 loop spans 18 amino acids. Germline V lookup: CDR1 MNHEY, CDR2 SMNVEV (reference sequence). Losses at the gene ends were 3 bases for V and 2 bases for J; bases not matched to a gene: 13. CDR3 in amino acids: CASSFKSVGQGIPYEQYF. CDR3 nucleotide sequence: TGTGCCAGCAGTTTCAAATCAGTGGGACAGGGGATTCCCTACGAGCAGTACTTC.

This sequence joins TRBV5-8 and TRBJ1-4, with D uncertain. Germline CDR1 and CDR2: SGHTS and YDEGEE. V shed 5 bases and J shed 8 bases, with 7 bases lying between them. This CDR3 has 11 residues. CDR3 DNA sequence: TGTGCCAGCAGACAAACAGAAAAACTGTTTTTT. Its translation: CASRQTEKLFF.

By share, this clone counts as large (0.1 to 1%). The rearrangement links TRBV4-1 to TRBJ1-4; D remains ambiguous. The CDR3 consists of 16 residues. V lost 0 bases and J lost 5, with 13 bases in between. Germline-derived CDR1 and CDR2 are MGHRA and YSYEKL. DNA of the CDR3: TGCGCCAGCAGCCAAGATATCTACCGCTTAAATGAAAAACTGTTTTTT. Translated: CASSQDIYRLNEKLFF.

A few counts support this clone. This chain uses TRBV27 with TRBJ1-5; perhaps TRBD1 as D (6 bases). Germline V gene lookup returns CDR1 MNHEY and CDR2 SMNVEV (reference sequence). Deletions cut 5 bases from V and 6 bases from J, with 14 bases between. This CDR3 is built from 14 residues. The DNA of the CDR3 is TGTGCCAGCAGTGAAACGGGGGCGGGTCAGCCCCAGCATTTT. Residues: CASSETGAGQPQHF.

This chain uses TRBV5-1 with TRBJ1-2; D remains ambiguous. Germline values: CDR1 SGHRS, CDR2 YFSETQ. The CDR3 is 15 residues long. Trimming left V 4 bases short and J 2 bases short, with 15 bases between. The CDR3 bases are TGCGCCAGCAGCGGGCCCGGTGAGGAAAACTATGGCTACACCTTC. Amino acid sequence: CASSGPGEENYGYTF.

About this clone itself: One end of the junction fails to match germline, which may point to a read error. J is TRBJ2-2 and V is TRBV27; D is perhaps TRBD2 (5 bases). The length of the CDR3 is 13 residues. Germline V gene lookup returns CDR1 MNHEY and CDR2 SMNVEV (reference sequence). The CDR3 reads CASLQAGTVELLF. The CDR3 DNA reads as TGTGCCAGTCTCCAGGCGGGCACCGTGGAGCTGCTTTTT.

With respect to this clone: At one of its ends the junction is not consistent with the germline gene, which may arise from a read error. This rearrangement joins TRBV6-1 to TRBJ2-7; a possible D gene is TRBD1 (6 bases). The CDR3 spans 12 residues. Per the germline V gene, CDR1 is MNHNS and CDR2 is SASEGT. The CDR3 sequence: CASRKTGYEHYF. CDR3 DNA: TGTGCCAGCAGAAAAACAGGGTACGAGCATTACTTC.

A remark on this clone: One end of the junction fails to match germline, which may point to a read error. V and J are TRBV6-1 and TRBJ1-5, with unresolved D. There are 12 residues in the CDR3. The germline V gene has CDR1 MNHNS and CDR2 SASEGT. CDR3 residues: CSSAAVNQPQHF. As DNA, the CDR3 is TGTTCCAGCGCTGCCGTCAATCAGCCCCAGCATTTT.